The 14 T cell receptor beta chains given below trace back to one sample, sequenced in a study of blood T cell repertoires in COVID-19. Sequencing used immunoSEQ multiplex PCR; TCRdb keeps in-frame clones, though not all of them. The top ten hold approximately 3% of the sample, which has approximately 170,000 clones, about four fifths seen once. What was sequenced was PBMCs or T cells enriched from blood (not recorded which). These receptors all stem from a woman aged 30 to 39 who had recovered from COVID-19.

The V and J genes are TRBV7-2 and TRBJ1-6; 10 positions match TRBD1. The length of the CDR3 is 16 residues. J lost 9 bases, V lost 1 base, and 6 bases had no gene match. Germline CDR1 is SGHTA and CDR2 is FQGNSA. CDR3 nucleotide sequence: TGTGCCAGCAGCTTAGGGGACAGGGGTGGAAGTTCACCCCTCCACTTT. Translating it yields CASSLGDRGGSSPLHF.

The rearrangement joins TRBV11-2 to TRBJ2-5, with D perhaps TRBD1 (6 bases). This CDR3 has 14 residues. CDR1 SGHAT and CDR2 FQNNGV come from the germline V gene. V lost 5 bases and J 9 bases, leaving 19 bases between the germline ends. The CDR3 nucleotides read TGTGCCAGCAGCCCCGTTGGGGGCTGGGCGGCCCAGTACTTC. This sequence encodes CASSPVGGWAAQYF.

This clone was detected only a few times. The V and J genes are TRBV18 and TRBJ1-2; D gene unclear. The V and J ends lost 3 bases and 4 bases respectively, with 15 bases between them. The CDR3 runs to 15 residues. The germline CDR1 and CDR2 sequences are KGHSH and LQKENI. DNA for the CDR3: TGTGCCAGCTCACCTTCGGAGGGAACTTTCTATGGCTACACCTTC. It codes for CASSPSEGTFYGYTF.

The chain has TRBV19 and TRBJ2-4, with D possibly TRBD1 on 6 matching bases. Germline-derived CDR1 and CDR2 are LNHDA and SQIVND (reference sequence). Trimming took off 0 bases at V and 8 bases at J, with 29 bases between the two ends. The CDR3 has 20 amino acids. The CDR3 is CASSIDRRVRDTGRGDIQYF. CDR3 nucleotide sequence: TGTGCCAGTAGTATAGATCGCAGGGTGAGGGACACGGGGCGAGGGGACATTCAGTACTTC.

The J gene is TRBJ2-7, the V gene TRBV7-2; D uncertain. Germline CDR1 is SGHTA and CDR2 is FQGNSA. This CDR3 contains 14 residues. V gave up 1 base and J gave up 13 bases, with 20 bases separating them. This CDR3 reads CASSLELQFPWIYF. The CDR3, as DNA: TGTGCCAGCAGCTTAGAGTTACAGTTCCCCTGGATATACTTC.

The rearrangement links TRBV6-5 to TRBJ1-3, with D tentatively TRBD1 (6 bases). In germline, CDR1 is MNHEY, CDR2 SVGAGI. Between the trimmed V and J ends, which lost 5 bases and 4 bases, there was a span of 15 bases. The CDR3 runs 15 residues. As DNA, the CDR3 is TGTGCCAGCAGTCAATCCGGGACACTCGGAAACACCATATATTTT. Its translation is CASSQSGTLGNTIYF.

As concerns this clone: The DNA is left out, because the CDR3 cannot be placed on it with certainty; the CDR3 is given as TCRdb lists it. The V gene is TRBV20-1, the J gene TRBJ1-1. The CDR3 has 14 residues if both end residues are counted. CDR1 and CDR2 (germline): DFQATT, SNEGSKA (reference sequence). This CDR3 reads CSASGQGLFFGAFF.

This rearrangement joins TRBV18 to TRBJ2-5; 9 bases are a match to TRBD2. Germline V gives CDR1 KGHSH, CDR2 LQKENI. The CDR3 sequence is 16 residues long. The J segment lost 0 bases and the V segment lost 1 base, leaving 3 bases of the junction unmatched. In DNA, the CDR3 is TGTGCCAGCTCACCACTTGTAGCGGGGGACCAAGAGACCCAGTACTTC. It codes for CASSPLVAGDQETQYF.

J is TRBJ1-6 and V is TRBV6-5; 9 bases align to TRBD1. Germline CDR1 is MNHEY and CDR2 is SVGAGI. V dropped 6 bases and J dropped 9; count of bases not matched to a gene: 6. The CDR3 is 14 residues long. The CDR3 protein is CASSSGTGTSPLHF. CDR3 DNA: TGTGCCAGCAGCTCCGGGACAGGGACTTCACCCCTCCACTTT.

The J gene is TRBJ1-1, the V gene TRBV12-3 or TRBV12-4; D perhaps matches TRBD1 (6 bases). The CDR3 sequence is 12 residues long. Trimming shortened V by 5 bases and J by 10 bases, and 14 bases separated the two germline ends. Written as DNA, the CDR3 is TGTGCCAGCAGTGTTCAGGGGAGTGGAGCTTTCTTT. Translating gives CASSVQGSGAFF.

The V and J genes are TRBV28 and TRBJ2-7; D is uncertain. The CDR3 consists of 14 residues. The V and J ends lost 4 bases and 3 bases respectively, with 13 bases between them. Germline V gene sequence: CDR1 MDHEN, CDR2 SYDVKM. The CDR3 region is CASSSSTLIYEQYV. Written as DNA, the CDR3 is TGTGCCAGCAGTTCATCGACTTTGATCTACGAGCAGTACGTC.

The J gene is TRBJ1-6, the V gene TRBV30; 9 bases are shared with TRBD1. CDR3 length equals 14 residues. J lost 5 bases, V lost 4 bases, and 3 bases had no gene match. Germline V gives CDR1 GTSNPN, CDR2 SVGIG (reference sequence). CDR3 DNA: TGTGCCTGGACTTGGACAGGGGATAATTCACCCCTCCACTTT. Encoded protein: CAWTWTGDNSPLHF. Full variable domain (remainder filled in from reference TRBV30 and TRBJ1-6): SQTIHQWPATLVQPVGSPLSLECTVEGTSNPNLYWYRQAAGRGLQLLFYSVGIGQISSEVPQNLSASRPQDRQFILSSKKLLLSDSGFYLCAWTWTGDNSPLHFGNGTRLTVT.

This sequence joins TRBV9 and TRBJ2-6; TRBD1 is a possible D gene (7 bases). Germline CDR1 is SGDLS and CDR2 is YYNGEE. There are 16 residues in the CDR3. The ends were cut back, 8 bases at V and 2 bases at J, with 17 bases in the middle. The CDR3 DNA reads TGTGCCAGTCGACAGGGACCGGGGGCTGGGGCCAACGTCCTGACTTTC. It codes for CASRQGPGAGANVLTF.

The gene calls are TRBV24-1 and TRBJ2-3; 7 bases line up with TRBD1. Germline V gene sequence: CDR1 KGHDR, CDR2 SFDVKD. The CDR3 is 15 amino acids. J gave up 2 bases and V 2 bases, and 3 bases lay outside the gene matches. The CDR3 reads CATSDSDRATDTQYF. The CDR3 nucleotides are TGTGCCACCAGTGATTCAGACAGGGCCACAGATACGCAGTATTTT.